Included here is one TCR beta chain sequence, with context. The sample holds one count of this clone. No cognate antigen has been identified for it. No quality values exist for individual bases; no much larger clone is one base distant. The sample's time point, from its label and the paper: baseline before first vaccination. Samples from vaccinated people were obtained from the UK trials COV001 and COV002, which included a single-blind randomized controlled phase 2/3 trial of AZD1222 (ChAdOx1 nCoV-19) in healthy adults. For TCRbeta chain sequencing, PBMC samples were collected from trial participants at day 0 and at day 28 after the second dose. The CDR3 regions of human TCRbeta chains were analyzed by immunosequencing. The authors processed their data as follows. TCRs in the repertoires were compared against a reference library of SARS-CoV-2-specific TCRs that had been generated with the MIRA antigen-specificity platform. Breadth meant the fraction of unique TCRs that were SARS-CoV-2-associated, whereas depth meant the fraction of total T cells that were SARS-CoV-2-associated. Each spike-specific TCR was assigned to its reactive spike region and to a CD4 or CD8 class using the MIRA data. Log10-transformed breadth and depth values were compared by one-way ANOVA with Sidak's multiple comparisons tests. TCRdb mirrors the immuneACCESS table, restricted to in-frame sequences. Some clones are absent from its copies; in checked studies, under half trace to an unresolved V gene, and the reason for the others is unknown. The D gene and trimming were derived from the DNA, and the V and J assignments and clone size from that table. This sample comprises more than 85,000 clones, 88% of them detected only once. The ten largest clones take up 2.5% of the sample.

From a lookup of the germline V gene, CDR1 and CDR2 are SGHTA and FQGNSA. Trimming costs V 1 base and J 4 bases, and their ends lie 14 bases apart. The CDR3 measures 16 amino acids from cysteine to phenylalanine. Only the CDR3 part of the read is kept: 48 bases, read in frame from the first base. The record originates from a study of T cell responses to AZD1222 COVID-19 vaccine (dated by TCRdb to about 2021). Broadly, across the study: AZD1222 recipients with second doses at about 4 weeks or about 12 weeks were pooled, because spike-specific TCR depth and breadth did not differ between schedules. A total of about 250 trial participants underwent TCR sequencing, of whom about 210 had received two doses of AZD1222 and 26 had received two doses of the MenACWY control vaccine. Trial participants were enrolled into age subgroups of 18-55, 56-69 and 70-plus years, which contained about 150, 27 and 61 TCR-sequenced participants, respectively. Results the study describes overall, beyond this receptor: Spike-specific TCR breadth and depth rose significantly after two AZD1222 doses compared with day 0 and with MenACWY recipients. In the small 56-69-year group, the increase in depth fell short of significance, most likely because of low power. Participants were mostly white British, with more females than males. The authors suggested clonal diversity may have been underestimated. Only five or six AZD1222 recipients were SARS-CoV-2 seropositive at baseline, limiting conclusions about previously exposed vaccinees. Reportedly, almost half of the unique spike-specific TCRs recognized epitopes lying outside the regions that are mutated in the B.1.351 and B.1.1.7 variants. The vaccine-associated CD4 TCRs covered the entire spike protein, and the dominant responses fell in regions 160-218 and 743-854. Because no day 14 peak-response samples were available, repertoires were characterized only after the peak T cell response.

Sequencing used peripheral blood, obtained on day 0 of AZD1222 vaccination. This clonotype was obtained from an adult in good health. The chain links TRBV7-2 with TRBJ2-1; the D gene is perhaps TRBD2, on 5 matching bases. The DNA sequence is TGTGCCAGCAGCTTAGGACTCCGCGGCGGGTACAATGAGCAGTTCTTC. It encodes CASSLGLRGGYNEQFF.